The present T cell receptor beta chain was sequenced within a study of cytomegalovirus exposure and HLA in healthy donors. General study findings and limits: Investigators reported 164 TCR beta chains as tied to cytomegalovirus.

Both 60 Vbeta primers and 13 Jbeta primers went into the PCR. Method: immunoSEQ multiplex PCR; TCRdb's copy keeps in-frame clones and lacks some. The sample lists 55,000 to 85,000 clones, about 78% occurring once. Donors had nominal health at sampling but likely had unrecorded immune exposures. This CDR3 has 16 residues. From germline, CDR1 is SGHRS and CDR2 YFSETQ. A few counts support this clone. The antigen remains unidentified. At one end, the junction sequence differs from germline, possibly due to a read error. The receptor was derived from a woman aged 35 to 49 in good health and CMV-seropositive. The rearrangement uses TRBV5-1 and TRBJ1-6; D uncertain. The material sequenced was PBMCs. CDR3 in amino acids: CASSLAWPSSNSPLHF. The CDR3 bases are TGCGCCAGCAGCTTGGCCTGGCCCTCCTCTAATTCACCCCTCCACTTT.